This record covers a single TCR beta chain. The CDR3 spans 16 residues. Germline loops: CDR1 LGHDT, CDR2 YNNKEL (reference sequence). The junction had 10 bases not matched to a gene; V was cut back by 5 bases and J by 4 bases. The sample comes from a study of blood T cell repertoires in COVID-19. As originally analysed: Estimates of nucleated cell counts were drawn from the amplification of reference gene primers. Some clones are missing from TCRdb's copy, which holds only in-frame ones; the method was immunoSEQ multiplex PCR. That table gives V, J and clone size, and the DNA gave D and trimming. The sample lists around 250,000 clones, approximately 85% occurring once. The study recruited people aged roughly 18 to 95 years across approximately 24 US areas. Donors were grouped by their self-reported clinical history.

The origin of this receptor is a woman aged 50 to 65 who had recovered from COVID-19. The sequencing sample was made of PBMCs or T cells enriched from blood (not recorded which). V gene TRBV3-1 (or the pseudogene TRBV3-2) combines with J gene TRBJ1-2, with 10 bases matching TRBD1. The CDR3 protein is CASSFDTGQGIYGYTF. The CDR3 nucleotides are TGTGCCAGCAGCTTTGATACGGGACAGGGGATCTATGGCTACACCTTC.